The text below deals with one TCR beta chain. Its binding antigen is unknown. Base qualities were left out, and no much larger clone turns up one base away. The CDR3 regions of human TCRbeta chains were analyzed by immunosequencing. Per the original workflow: Repertoire TCRs were checked for matches against a reference library of SARS-CoV-2-specific TCRs that had been generated using the MIRA antigen-specificity platform. Breadth was defined as the fraction of unique TCRs that were SARS-CoV-2-associated. Depth was defined as the fraction of total T cells that were SARS-CoV-2-associated. Using the MIRA data, each spike-specific TCR was mapped to the spike region that the TCR reacts to and placed in a CD4 or CD8 class. Log10-transformed breadth and depth values were compared by one-way ANOVA with Sidak's multiple comparisons tests. Not all clones reach the TCRdb copy of this immuneACCESS table, which keeps in-frame sequences only. Checked studies attribute under half of the gap to unresolved V genes and leave the rest unexplained. That table is the source of V, J and clone size, and D and trimming were worked out from the DNA. Present in this sample are some 120,000 clones, 90% to 95% of which were seen just once. The ten largest clones represent around 7% of the sample.

This specimen belongs to a study of T cell responses to AZD1222 COVID-19 vaccine (dated by TCRdb to the early 2020s). Context from the whole study: AZD1222 recipients with second doses at about 4 weeks or about 12 weeks were pooled, because spike-specific TCR depth and breadth did not differ between schedules. A total of under 250 trial participants underwent TCR sequencing, of whom approximately 200 had received two doses of AZD1222 and roughly 26 had received two doses of the MenACWY control vaccine. Trial participants were enrolled by age into 18-55, 56-69 and 70-plus year subgroups, with about 150, 28 and 57 TCR-sequenced participants respectively. Points the paper makes about the study in general: Reportedly, almost half of the unique spike-specific TCRs recognized epitopes lying outside the regions that are mutated in the B.1.351 and B.1.1.7 variants. CD4 TCRs associated with the vaccine covered the entire spike protein, and the dominant responses were in regions 160-218 and 743-854. Conclusions about previously exposed vaccinees are limited, since just 5 or 6 AZD1222 recipients were seropositive for SARS-CoV-2 at baseline. In the small 56-69-year group, the increase in depth fell short of significance, most likely because of low power. No day 14 peak-response samples were available, so repertoires were characterized only after the peak T cell response. Most participants were white British and females outnumbered males, and the authors suggested that clonal diversity may have been underestimated. A significant rise in spike-specific TCR breadth and depth was observed after two AZD1222 doses relative to day 0 and relative to MenACWY recipients.

The label giving this sample's time point can be read as: baseline before first vaccination. Samples from vaccinated people were obtained from the UK trials COV001 and COV002, which included a single-blind randomized controlled phase 2/3 trial of AZD1222 (ChAdOx1 nCoV-19) in healthy adults. For TCRbeta chain sequencing, PBMC samples from trial participants were taken at day 0 and at day 28 after the second dose. V is trimmed back by 3 bases and J by 5 bases, and the junction contains 4 bases that no gene match accounts for. The germline V gene yields WSHSY for CDR1 and SAAADI for CDR2. There are 16 amino acids in the CDR3, from cysteine to phenylalanine inclusive. Only the CDR3 DNA stays, 48 bases, in frame from base 1.

Sequenced material: peripheral blood, taken on day 0 of AZD1222 vaccination. The chain couples TRBV10-2 to TRBJ2-3; 14 central bases correspond to TRBD2. The source is an adult in good health. The CDR3 protein: CASSDRTSGRRDTQYF. Read as DNA, the sequence is TGCGCCAGCAGTGATCGGACTAGCGGGAGGAGAGATACGCAGTATTTT.